This T cell receptor (beta chain) originates from a study of CD8 T cells in ankylosing spondylitis (dated by TCRdb to about 2017). The study in broad terms: To find TCR variants linked to disease, the study profiled T cell receptor beta repertoires in ankylosing spondylitis patients and healthy donors. The full study cohort was made up of 25 ankylosing spondylitis patients and 95 to 130 healthy donors. Peripheral blood was sampled, and synovial fluid was additionally collected from ankylosing spondylitis patients.

Trimming accounts for 5 bases at V and 7 bases at J, while the number of junction bases matched to no gene is 10. The CDR3 holds 15 amino acids from the cysteine to the phenylalanine. Only the CDR3 portion is preserved as DNA: 45 bases, with reading frame beginning at the first base. CDR1 SGHRS and CDR2 YFSETQ are derived from the germline V gene. Study-wide conclusions, independent of this receptor: A CD8+ phenotype was shown by the disease-linked clones, which were found at relatively low frequencies in peripheral blood. A TCR beta motif made up of several highly homologous amino acid variants appeared to be characteristic of blood from ankylosing spondylitis patients. Some motif variants had previously been reported in the synovial fluid and blood of reactive arthritis patients, which suggests shared mechanisms of disease initiation. The disease-linked clones were reported to be significantly enriched in matched synovial fluid samples from ankylosing spondylitis patients.

The instrument was an Illumina HiSeq 2500. Quantitative 5'-RACE with molecular barcodes was used to prepare TCR beta libraries. The original pipeline was this. Disease-linked TCR variants were identified with a new computational method built on a probabilistic model of VDJ rearrangement. TCRdb's own reprocessing of the public reads used fastp at Q25 and MiXCR and kept productive beta chains. Each entry is one CDR3 protein sequence, shown with its most common DNA and genes. The V and J calls and clone size come from TCRdb's table, not from the authors' own analysis. The sample data list 300,000 to 400,000 distinct CDR3 sequences, and around 20% of these were observed just once. Roughly 16% of the sample rests with the top ten. This clonotype was found a few times. No antigen is known for it. No clone much larger than this one lies a single base away; base qualities are absent.

The sequence derives from a male donor with ankylosing spondylitis. The chain links TRBV5-1 with TRBJ2-1, and 9 junction bases match TRBD2. Sequencing was done on a sample of blood, either unsorted or a sorted T cell fraction (not recorded which). The CDR3 reads as follows: CASRGGLAGFNEQFF. At the DNA level, the sequence is TGCGCCAGCAGAGGGGGACTAGCTGGTTTTAATGAGCAGTTCTTC.